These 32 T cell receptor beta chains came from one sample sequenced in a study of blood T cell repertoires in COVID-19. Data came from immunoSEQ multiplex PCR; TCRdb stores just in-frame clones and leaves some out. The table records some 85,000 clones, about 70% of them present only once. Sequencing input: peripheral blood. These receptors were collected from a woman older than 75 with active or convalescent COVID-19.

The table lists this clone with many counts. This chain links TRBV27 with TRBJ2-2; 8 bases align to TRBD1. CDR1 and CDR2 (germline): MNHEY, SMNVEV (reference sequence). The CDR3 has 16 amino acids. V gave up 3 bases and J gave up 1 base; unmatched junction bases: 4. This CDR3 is CASSLRGTGNTGELFF. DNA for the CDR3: TGTGCCAGCAGTTTGAGGGGGACAGGGAACACCGGGGAGCTGTTTTTT.

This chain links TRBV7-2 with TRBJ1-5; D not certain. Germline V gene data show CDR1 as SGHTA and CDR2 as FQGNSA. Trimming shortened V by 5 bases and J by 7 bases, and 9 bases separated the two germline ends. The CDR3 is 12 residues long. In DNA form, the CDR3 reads TGTGCCAGCAGCGCACGCGGGCAGCCCCAGCATTTT. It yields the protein CASSARGQPQHF.

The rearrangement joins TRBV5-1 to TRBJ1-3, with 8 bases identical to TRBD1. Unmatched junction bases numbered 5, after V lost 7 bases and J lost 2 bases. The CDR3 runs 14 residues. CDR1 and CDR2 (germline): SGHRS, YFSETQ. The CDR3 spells CASSQGAPGNTIYF. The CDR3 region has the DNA TGCGCCAGCTCCCAGGGGGCCCCTGGAAACACCATATATTTT.

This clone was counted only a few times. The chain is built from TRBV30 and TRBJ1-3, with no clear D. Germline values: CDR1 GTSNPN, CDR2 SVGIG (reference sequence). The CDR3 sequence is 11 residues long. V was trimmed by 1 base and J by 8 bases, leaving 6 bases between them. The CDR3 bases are TGTGCCTGGAGTGGTTCGGACACCATATATTTT. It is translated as CAWSGSDTIYF.

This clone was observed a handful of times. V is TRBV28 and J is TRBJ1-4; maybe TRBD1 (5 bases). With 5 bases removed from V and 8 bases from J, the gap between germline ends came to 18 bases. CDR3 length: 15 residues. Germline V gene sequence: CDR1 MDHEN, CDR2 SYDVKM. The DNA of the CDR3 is TGTGCCAGCAGTACTCTAGGGGAGGGGAGCGAAAAACTGTTTTTT. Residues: CASSTLGEGSEKLFF. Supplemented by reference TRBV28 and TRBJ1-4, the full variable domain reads DVKVTQSSRYLVKRTGEKVFLECVQDMDHENMFWYRQDPGLGLRLIYFSYDVKMKEKGDIPEGYSVSREKKERFSLILESASTNQTSMYLCASSTLGEGSEKLFFGSGTQLSVL.

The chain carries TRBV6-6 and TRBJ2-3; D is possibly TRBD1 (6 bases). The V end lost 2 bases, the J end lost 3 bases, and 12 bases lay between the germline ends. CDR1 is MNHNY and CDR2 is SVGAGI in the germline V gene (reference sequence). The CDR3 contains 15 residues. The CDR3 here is CASSYPSQGTDTQYF. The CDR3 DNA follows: TGTGCCAGCAGTTACCCCTCACAGGGTACAGATACGCAGTATTTT.

The CDR3, as DNA: TGTGCCAGTAGTCCCGAGGCTTATCAGCCCCAGCATTTT. As protein: CASSPEAYQPQHF. The chain links TRBV19 to TRBJ1-5; D remains ambiguous. The CDR3 length is 13 residues. Looked up from germline, CDR1 is LNHDA and CDR2 is SQIVND (reference sequence). V lost 5 bases to trimming and J lost 5 bases, with 10 bases between them.

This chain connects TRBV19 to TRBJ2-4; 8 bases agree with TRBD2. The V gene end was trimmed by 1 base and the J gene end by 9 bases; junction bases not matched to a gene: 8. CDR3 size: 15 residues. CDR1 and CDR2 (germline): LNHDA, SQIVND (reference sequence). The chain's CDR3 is CASSIATETSVIQYF. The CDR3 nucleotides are TGTGCCAGTAGTATAGCGACGGAGACTAGCGTCATTCAGTACTTC.

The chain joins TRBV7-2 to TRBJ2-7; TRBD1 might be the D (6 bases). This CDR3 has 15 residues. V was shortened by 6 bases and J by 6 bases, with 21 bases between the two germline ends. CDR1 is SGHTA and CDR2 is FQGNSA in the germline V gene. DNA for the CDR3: TGTGCCAGCAGTTTAAACAGGGCAACTCTCTTCGAGCAGTACTTC. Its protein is CASSLNRATLFEQYF.

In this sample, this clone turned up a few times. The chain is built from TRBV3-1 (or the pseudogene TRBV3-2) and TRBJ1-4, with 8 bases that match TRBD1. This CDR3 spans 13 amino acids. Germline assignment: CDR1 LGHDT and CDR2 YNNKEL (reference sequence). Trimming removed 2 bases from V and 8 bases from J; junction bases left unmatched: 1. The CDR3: CASSQTGGEKLFF. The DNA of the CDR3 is TGTGCCAGCAGCCAAACAGGGGGAGAAAAACTGTTTTTT.

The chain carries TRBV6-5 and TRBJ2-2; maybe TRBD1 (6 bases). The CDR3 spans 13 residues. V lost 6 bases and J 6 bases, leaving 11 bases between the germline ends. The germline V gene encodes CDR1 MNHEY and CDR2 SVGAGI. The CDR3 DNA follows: TGTGCCAGCAGAAGTCAGGGGTCCGGGGAGCTGTTTTTT. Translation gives CASRSQGSGELFF.

The CDR3 here is CATSDYRKPDGYTF. Written as DNA, the CDR3 is TGTGCCACCAGTGACTACAGGAAACCCGATGGCTACACCTTC. The J gene is TRBJ1-2, the V gene TRBV24-1; the D gene is possibly TRBD1 (5 bases). The CDR3 consists of 14 residues. CDR1 KGHDR and CDR2 SFDVKD come from the germline V gene. The V end was cut by 4 bases, the J end by 6 bases, with 14 bases between.

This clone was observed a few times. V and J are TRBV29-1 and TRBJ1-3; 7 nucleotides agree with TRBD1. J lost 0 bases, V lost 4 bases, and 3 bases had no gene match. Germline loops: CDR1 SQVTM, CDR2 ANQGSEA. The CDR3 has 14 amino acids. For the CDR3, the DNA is TGCAGCGTTGGGCCAGGGGGCTCTGGAAACACCATATATTTT. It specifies CSVGPGGSGNTIYF.

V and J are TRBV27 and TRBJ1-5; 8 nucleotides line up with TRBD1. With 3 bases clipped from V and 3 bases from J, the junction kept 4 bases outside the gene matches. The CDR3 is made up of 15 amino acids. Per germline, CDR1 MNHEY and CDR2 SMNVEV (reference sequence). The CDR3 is CASSFQGAVNQPQHF. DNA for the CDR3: TGTGCCAGCAGTTTCCAGGGGGCGGTCAATCAGCCCCAGCATTTT.

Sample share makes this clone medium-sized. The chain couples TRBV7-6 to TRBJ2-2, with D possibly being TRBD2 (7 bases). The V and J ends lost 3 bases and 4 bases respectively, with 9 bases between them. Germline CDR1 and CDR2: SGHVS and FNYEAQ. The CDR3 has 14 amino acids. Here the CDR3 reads CASSLAGATGELFF. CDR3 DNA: TGTGCCAGCAGCTTGGCGGGGGCCACCGGGGAGCTGTTTTTT.

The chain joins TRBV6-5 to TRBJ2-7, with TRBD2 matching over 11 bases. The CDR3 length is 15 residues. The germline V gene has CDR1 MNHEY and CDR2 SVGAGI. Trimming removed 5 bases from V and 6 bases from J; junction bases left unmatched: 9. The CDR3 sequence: CASSTLSGGAVEQYF. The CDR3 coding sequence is TGTGCCAGCAGTACCCTTAGCGGGGGGGCCGTCGAGCAGTACTTC.

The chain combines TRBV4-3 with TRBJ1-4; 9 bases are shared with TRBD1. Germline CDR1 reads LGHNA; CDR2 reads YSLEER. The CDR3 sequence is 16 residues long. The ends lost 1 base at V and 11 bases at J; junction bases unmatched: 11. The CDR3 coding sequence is TGCGCCAGCAGCCAAGGGTGGGGACAGGGCCCTTGGAAACTGTTTTTT. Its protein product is CASSQGWGQGPWKLFF.

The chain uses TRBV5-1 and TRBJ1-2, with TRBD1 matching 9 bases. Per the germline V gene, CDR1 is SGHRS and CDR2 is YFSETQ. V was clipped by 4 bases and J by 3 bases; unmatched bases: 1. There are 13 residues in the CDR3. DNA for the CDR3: TGCGCCAGCAGCAGGACAGGGGACTATGGCTACACCTTC. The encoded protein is CASSRTGDYGYTF.

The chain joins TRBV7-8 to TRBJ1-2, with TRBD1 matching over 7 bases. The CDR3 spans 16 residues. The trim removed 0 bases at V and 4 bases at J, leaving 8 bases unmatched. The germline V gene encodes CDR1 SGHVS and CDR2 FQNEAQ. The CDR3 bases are TGTGCCAGCAGCTTAGCCGAGGAGACAGGGTTCTATGGCTACACCTTC. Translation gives CASSLAEETGFYGYTF. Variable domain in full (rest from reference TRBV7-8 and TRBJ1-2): GAGVSQSPRYKVAKRGQDVALRCDPISGHVSLFWYQQALGQGPEFLTYFQNEAQLDKSGLPSDRFFAERPEGSVSTLKIQRTQQEDSAVYLCASSLAEETGFYGYTFGSGTRLTVV.

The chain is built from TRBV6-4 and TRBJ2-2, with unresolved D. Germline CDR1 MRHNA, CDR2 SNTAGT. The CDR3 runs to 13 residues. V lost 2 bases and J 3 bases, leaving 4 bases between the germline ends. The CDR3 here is CASSDTYTGELFF. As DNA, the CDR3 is TGTGCCAGCAGTGACACTTACACCGGGGAGCTGTTTTTT.

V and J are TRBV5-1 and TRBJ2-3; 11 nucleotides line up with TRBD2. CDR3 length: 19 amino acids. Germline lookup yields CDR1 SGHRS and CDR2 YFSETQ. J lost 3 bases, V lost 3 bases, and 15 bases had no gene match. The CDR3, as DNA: TGCGCCAGCAGCTGGGTGGGAACTAGCGGGGGTCGCCGTACAGATACGCAGTATTTT. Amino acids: CASSWVGTSGGRRTDTQYF.

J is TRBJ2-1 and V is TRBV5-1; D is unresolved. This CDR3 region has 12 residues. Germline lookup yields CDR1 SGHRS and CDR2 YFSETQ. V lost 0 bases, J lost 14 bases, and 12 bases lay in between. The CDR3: CASSLDDDNEFF. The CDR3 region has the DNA TGCGCCAGCAGCTTGGACGACGACAACGAGTTCTTC.

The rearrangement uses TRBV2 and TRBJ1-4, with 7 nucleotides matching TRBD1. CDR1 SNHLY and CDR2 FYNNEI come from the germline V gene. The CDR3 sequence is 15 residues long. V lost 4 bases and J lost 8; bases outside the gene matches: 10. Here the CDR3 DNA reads TGTGCCAGCAGTGCACTCGACAGGGTTAGGGAAAAACTGTTTTTT. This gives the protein CASSALDRVREKLFF.

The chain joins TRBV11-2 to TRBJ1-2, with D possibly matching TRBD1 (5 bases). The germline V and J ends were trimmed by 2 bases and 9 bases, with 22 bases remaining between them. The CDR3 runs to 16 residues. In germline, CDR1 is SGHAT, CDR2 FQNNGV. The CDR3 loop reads CASSLNRRQRPRSYTF. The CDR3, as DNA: TGTGCCAGCAGCTTAAACAGACGACAGCGTCCTCGGAGCTACACCTTC.

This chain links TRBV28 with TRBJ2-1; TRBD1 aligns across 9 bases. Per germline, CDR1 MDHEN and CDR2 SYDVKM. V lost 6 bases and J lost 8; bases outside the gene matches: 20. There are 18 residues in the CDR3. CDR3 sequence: CASRSSQGAKRIQYEQFF. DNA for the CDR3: TGTGCCAGCAGGTCCTCACAGGGGGCTAAGCGCATTCAATATGAGCAGTTCTTC.

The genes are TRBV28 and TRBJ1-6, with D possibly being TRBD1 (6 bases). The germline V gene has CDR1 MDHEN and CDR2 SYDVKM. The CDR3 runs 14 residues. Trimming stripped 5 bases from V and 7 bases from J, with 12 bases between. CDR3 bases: TGTGCCAGCAGTACCCTCGACAGGAATTCACCCCTCCACTTT. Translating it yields CASSTLDRNSPLHF.

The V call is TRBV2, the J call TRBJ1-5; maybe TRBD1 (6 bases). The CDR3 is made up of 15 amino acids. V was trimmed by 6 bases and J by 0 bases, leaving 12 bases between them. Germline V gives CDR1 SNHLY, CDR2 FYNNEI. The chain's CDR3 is CASSGQIYSNQPQHF. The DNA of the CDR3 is TGTGCCAGCAGCGGACAGATTTATAGCAATCAGCCCCAGCATTTT. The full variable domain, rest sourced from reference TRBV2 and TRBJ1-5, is EPEVTQTPSHQVTQMGQEVILRCVPISNHLYFYWYRQILGQKVEFLVSFYNNEISEKSEIFDDQFSVERPDGSNFTLKIRSTKLEDSAMYFCASSGQIYSNQPQHFGDGTRLSIL.

The CDR3 loop reads CASNPYSGREETQYF. The CDR3, as DNA: TGTGCCAGCAATCCCTATAGTGGGCGGGAAGAGACCCAGTACTTC. V usage is TRBV2 and J usage is TRBJ2-5; D may be TRBD2 (5 bases). The CDR3 totals 15 residues. Looked up from germline, CDR1 is SNHLY and CDR2 is FYNNEI. The V and J ends lost 7 bases and 3 bases respectively, with 18 bases between them.

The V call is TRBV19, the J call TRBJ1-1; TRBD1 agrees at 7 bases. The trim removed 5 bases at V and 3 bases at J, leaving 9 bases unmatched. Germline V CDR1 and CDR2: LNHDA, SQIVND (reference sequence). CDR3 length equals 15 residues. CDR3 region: CASSSAYRGYTEAFF. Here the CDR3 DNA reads TGTGCCAGTAGTTCCGCCTACAGGGGTTACACTGAAGCTTTCTTT.

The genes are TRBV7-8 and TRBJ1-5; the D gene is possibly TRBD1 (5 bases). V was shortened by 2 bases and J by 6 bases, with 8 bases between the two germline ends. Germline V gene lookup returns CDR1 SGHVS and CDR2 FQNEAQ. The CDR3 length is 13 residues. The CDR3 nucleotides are TGTGCCAGCAGCTTATCCAGGGTTCAGCCCCAGCATTTT. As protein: CASSLSRVQPQHF.

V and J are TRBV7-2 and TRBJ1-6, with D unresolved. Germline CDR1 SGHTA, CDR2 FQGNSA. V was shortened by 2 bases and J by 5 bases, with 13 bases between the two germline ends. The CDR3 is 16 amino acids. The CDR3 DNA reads TGTGCCAGCAGCTTAATTCGGACCGGGAATAATTCACCCCTCCACTTT. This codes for CASSLIRTGNNSPLHF.

CDR3 in amino acids: CAISPSTDTQYF. The CDR3 DNA is TGTGCCATCAGTCCTAGCACAGATACGCAGTATTTT. The chain has TRBV10-3 and TRBJ2-3; D call uncertain. V lost 5 bases and J lost 0, with 3 bases in between. The CDR3 runs 12 residues. In germline, CDR1 is ENHRY, CDR2 SYGVKD.